One and the same sample provided the 32 T cell receptor beta chains below, sequenced in a study of beta chain features in type 1 diabetes. Study-wide points: All four CD4+ subsets from Type 1 diabetes patients carried moderately but significantly shorter TCRB CDR3s.

These TCRs' antigens remain unknown. cDNA synthesis used the whole RNA isolate, giving expressed TCRB sequences. Data came from immunoSEQ multiplex PCR; TCRdb stores just in-frame clones and leaves some out. Among around 360,000 clones, over 9.5% were seen once, and the ten largest hold around 0.0099%. The sequenced sample consisted of naive CD4+ T cells from blood. The source is a woman between 18 and 29 years old with type 1 diabetes.

This clone occurred a few times. The chain combines TRBV5-1 with TRBJ2-1; D is perhaps TRBD2 (6 bases). Germline CDR1 SGHRS, CDR2 YFSETQ. CDR3 length equals 15 residues. V was pared by 3 bases and J by 8 bases, with 18 bases between. DNA for the CDR3: TGCGCCAGCAGCTCCAAACTAGCCCGTGGGGATGAGCAGTTCTTC. Translation gives CASSSKLARGDEQFF.

This clone was observed a handful of times. This rearrangement joins TRBV4-3 to TRBJ2-7, with TRBD2 matching over 7 bases. The CDR3 consists of 15 residues. The germline V gene has CDR1 LGHNA and CDR2 YSLEER. Trimming took 3 bases from V and 5 from J; bases not matched to a gene: 10. The CDR3 DNA reads TGCGCCAGCAGCCAGGCGGGAGCCACTTCTCACGAGCAGTACTTC. This codes for CASSQAGATSHEQYF.

This clone has only a few counts. The chain employs TRBV7-2 and TRBJ2-5; weak D call: TRBD1 (5 bases). The CDR3 is 15 residues long. Germline values: CDR1 SGHTA, CDR2 FQGNSA. The germline V and J ends were trimmed by 5 bases and 0 bases, with 13 bases remaining between them. The CDR3 sequence is CASSPQGWYQETQYF. CDR3 in DNA: TGTGCCAGCAGCCCCCAGGGTTGGTACCAAGAGACCCAGTACTTC.

The CDR3 nucleotides are TGTGCCAGCAAACAGGTGAACACTGAAGCTTTCTTT. Translating gives CASKQVNTEAFF. The J gene is TRBJ1-1, the V gene TRBV6-5; D is perhaps TRBD1 (5 bases). There are 12 residues in the CDR3. The V gene lost 7 bases and the J gene lost 0 bases, with 6 bases spanning the gap. CDR1 and CDR2 from the germline V gene are MNHEY and SVGAGI.

The rearrangement uses TRBV18 and TRBJ2-1; TRBD2 might be the D (6 bases). Trimming stripped 0 bases from V and 10 bases from J, with 10 bases between. CDR3 length equals 13 residues. From germline, CDR1 is KGHSH and CDR2 LQKENI. The CDR3: CASSPPSAGEQFF. In nucleotides, the CDR3 is TGTGCCAGCTCACCACCCTCTGCGGGGGAGCAGTTCTTC.

This clone was picked up a small number of times. V and J are TRBV6-6 and TRBJ2-2; D call uncertain. Germline CDR1 reads MNHNY; CDR2 reads SVGAGI (reference sequence). The CDR3 contains 14 residues. Trimming pared 5 bases from V and 7 bases from J, leaving 14 bases between. CDR3: CASSPTSDGGELFF. The CDR3 nucleotides are TGTGCCAGCAGTCCCACAAGCGACGGCGGGGAGCTGTTTTTT.

The sample holds a few counts of this clone. V usage is TRBV7-8 and J usage is TRBJ2-4; 8 nucleotides match TRBD1. J gave up 15 bases and V 1 base, and 17 bases lay outside the gene matches. Germline V gene sequence: CDR1 SGHVS, CDR2 FQNEAQ. CDR3 size: 16 residues. The CDR3 sequence: CASSLVPDREFRLGYF. The CDR3 coding sequence is TGTGCCAGCAGCTTAGTCCCGGACAGGGAGTTTCGGCTTGGGTACTTC.

CDR3 in DNA: TGTGCCAGTTTGAGGACTAGCGGGTTCCATGAGCAGTTCTTC. Translation: CASLRTSGFHEQFF. The V call is TRBV19, the J call TRBJ2-1; TRBD2 agrees at 11 bases. The CDR3 totals 14 residues. The V gene end was trimmed by 8 bases and the J gene end by 8 bases; junction bases not matched to a gene: 8. The germline CDR1 and CDR2 sequences are LNHDA and SQIVND (reference sequence). Together with reference TRBV19 and TRBJ2-1, the CDR3 gives the full variable domain: DGGITQSPKYLFRKEGQNVTLSCEQNLNHDAMYWYRQDPGQGLRLIYYSQIVNDFQKGDIAEGYSVSREKKESFPLTVTSAQKNPTAFYLCASLRTSGFHEQFFGPGTRLTVL.

The sample holds a few counts of this clone. The chain is built from TRBV29-1 and TRBJ2-7, with 7 bases aligning to TRBD2. This CDR3 has 14 residues. The V segment lost 4 bases and the J segment 4 bases; nucleotides outside the gene matches: 10. Germline CDR1 reads SQVTM; CDR2 reads ANQGSEA. In nucleotides, the CDR3 is TGCAGCGTTGGGTCGGGGGGAGGTTATTACGAGCAGTACTTC. As protein: CSVGSGGGYYEQYF.

This chain joins TRBV6-1 and TRBJ2-7, with D possibly being TRBD1 (5 bases). The CDR3 is 13 residues long. V was clipped by 5 bases and J by 3 bases, with 11 bases between them. Germline V gives CDR1 MNHNS, CDR2 SASEGT. The DNA of the CDR3 is TGTGCCAGCAGTCACTCGACAGTCTACGAGCAGTACTTC. Its translation is CASSHSTVYEQYF.

The gene calls are TRBV7-9 and TRBJ2-5, with TRBD2 identical over 8 bases. V lost 5 bases and J lost 2; bases outside the gene matches: 13. This CDR3 is 17 amino acids long. In germline, CDR1 is SEHNR, CDR2 FQNEAQ (reference sequence). Here the CDR3 DNA reads TGTGCCAGCAGCCCGCCCCAGCGGGAGTTCTCGCAAGAGACCCAGTACTTC. Residues: CASSPPQREFSQETQYF.

The chain employs TRBV21-1 and TRBJ2-2; TRBD1 reflects the table's D call only, with no check against the DNA. TRBV21-1 is labeled a pseudogene. This CDR3 has 14 amino acids. The CDR3 region has the DNA TGTGCCAGCAGCTCGGGACAGAACACCGGGGAGCTGTTTTTT. Its translation is CASSSGQNTGELFF.

The rearrangement uses TRBV6-5 and TRBJ1-5, with D maybe TRBD1 (5 bases). Trimming took off 6 bases at V and 2 bases at J, with 11 bases between the two ends. Germline CDR1 and CDR2: MNHEY and SVGAGI. This CDR3 is 14 amino acids long. CDR3 amino acids: CASSGQQGNQPQHF. The CDR3 DNA is TGTGCCAGCAGCGGACAACAGGGCAATCAGCCCCAGCATTTT.

This chain uses TRBV25-1 with TRBJ1-4; D is unresolved. V lost 6 bases to trimming and J lost 5 bases, with 16 bases between them. This CDR3 comprises 15 residues. The V gene's germline CDR1 is MGHDK and CDR2 SYGVNS. The CDR3 DNA reads as TGTGCCAGCAGGGGTAGACATCCGTACAATGAAAAACTGTTTTTT. This codes for CASRGRHPYNEKLFF.

The chain links TRBV6-5 to TRBJ2-7, with 7 bases fitting TRBD1. V shed 5 bases, J shed 7 bases, and the junction held 8 bases outside the gene matches. The V gene's germline CDR1 is MNHEY and CDR2 SVGAGI. The length of the CDR3 is 13 residues. The CDR3 loop reads CASSTREQGEQYF. The CDR3 nucleotides are TGTGCCAGCAGTACCCGAGAACAGGGGGAGCAGTACTTC.

The chain carries TRBV12-5 and TRBJ1-1; D possibly corresponds to TRBD1 (5 bases). This CDR3 has 15 amino acids. The germline gives CDR1 LGHNT, CDR2 FRNRAP. The V end was cut by 1 base, the J end by 1 base, with 10 bases between. The CDR3 reads CASGLAPGPNTEAFF. CDR3 in DNA: TGTGCTAGTGGTTTGGCCCCAGGGCCGAACACTGAAGCTTTCTTT.

This clone was recorded a few times. The chain couples TRBV11-2 to TRBJ2-1; 11 positions agree with TRBD2. Germline CDR1 SGHAT, CDR2 FQNNGV. Losses at the gene ends were 6 bases for V and 4 bases for J; bases not matched to a gene: 5. The CDR3 is 15 residues long. The CDR3 protein is CASRIAGGSYNEQFF. CDR3 in DNA: TGTGCCAGCAGAATAGCGGGGGGGAGTTACAATGAGCAGTTCTTC. Variable domain in full (rest from reference TRBV11-2 and TRBJ2-1): EAGVAQSPRYKIIEKRQSVAFWCNPISGHATLYWYQQILGQGPKLLIQFQNNGVVDDSQLPKDRFSAERLKGVDSTLKIQPAKLEDSAVYLCASRIAGGSYNEQFFGPGTRLTVL.

This clone was observed a few times. V is TRBV4-1 and J is TRBJ2-4; weak D call: TRBD2 (5 bases). Germline CDR1 is MGHRA and CDR2 is YSYEKL. This CDR3 contains 19 residues. Deletions cut 1 base from V and 0 bases from J, with 19 bases between. In DNA, the CDR3 is TGCGCCAGCAGCCAAGGCCCTGTCCGGGGTACATTAGCCAAAAACATTCAGTACTTC. Protein sequence: CASSQGPVRGTLAKNIQYF.

V usage is TRBV18 and J usage is TRBJ2-1; a weak D match, TRBD1 (6 bases). There are 17 residues in the CDR3. Germline V gene data show CDR1 as KGHSH and CDR2 as LQKENI. V lost 3 bases to trimming and J lost 5 bases, with 20 bases between them. CDR3 sequence: CASSPLSGAMVHNEQFF. Here the CDR3 DNA reads TGTGCCAGCTCACCCCTCTCAGGGGCCATGGTTCACAATGAGCAGTTCTTC.

The gene calls are TRBV20-1 and TRBJ2-7, with no clear D. Trimming removed 2 bases from V and 2 bases from J, with 4 bases in between. The germline V gene has CDR1 DFQATT and CDR2 SNEGSKA (reference sequence). The CDR3 runs to 11 residues. The CDR3, as DNA: TGCAGTGCTAGAAACACCTACGAGCAGTACTTC. The encoded protein is CSARNTYEQYF.

This clone was found a few times. The J gene is TRBJ2-1, the V gene TRBV7-3; tentative D call: TRBD1 (6 bases). The germline gives CDR1 SGHTA, CDR2 FQGTGA. V was shortened by 4 bases and J by 8 bases, with 12 bases between the two germline ends. There are 13 residues in the CDR3. The CDR3 is CASSWTVSHEQFF. In DNA form, the CDR3 reads TGTGCCAGCAGCTGGACAGTTAGCCATGAGCAGTTCTTC. The whole variable domain, remainder taken from reference TRBV7-3 and TRBJ2-1, is GAGVSQTPSNKVTEKGKYVELRCDPISGHTALYWYRQSLGQGPEFLIYFQGTGAADDSGLPNDRFFAVRPEGSVSTLKIQRTERGDSAVYLCASSWTVSHEQFFGPGTRLTVL.

The rearrangement uses TRBV7-2 and TRBJ2-6; 7 bases line up with TRBD1. The germline CDR1 and CDR2 sequences are SGHTA and FQGNSA. V trimming: 1 base; J trimming: 3 bases; junction bases outside the gene matches: 6. The CDR3 runs to 17 residues. CDR3 sequence (DNA): TGTGCCAGCAGCTTAGGGGGATGGGACAGTGGGGCCAACGTCCTGACTTTC. Translation gives CASSLGGWDSGANVLTF. The full variable domain, its missing parts supplied by reference TRBV7-2 and TRBJ2-6, is GAGVSQSPSNKVTEKGKDVELRCDPISGHTALYWYRQSLGQGLEFLIYFQGNSAPDKSGLPSDRFSAERTGGSVSTLTIQRTQQEDSAVYLCASSLGGWDSGANVLTFGAGSRLTVL.

This rearrangement joins TRBV7-9 to TRBJ2-1; D is uncertain. This CDR3 is 13 amino acids long. The V and J ends lost 5 bases and 5 bases respectively, with 10 bases between them. Germline assignment: CDR1 SEHNR and CDR2 FQNEAQ (reference sequence). The DNA of the CDR3 is TGTGCCAGCAGCCTACAGCCCCACAATGAGCAGTTCTTC. It codes for CASSLQPHNEQFF.

V usage is TRBV2 and J usage is TRBJ1-5; D ambiguous. Trimming shortened V by 5 bases and J by 6 bases, and 8 bases separated the two germline ends. The germline gives CDR1 SNHLY, CDR2 FYNNEI. CDR3 length equals 12 residues. DNA of the CDR3: TGTGCCAGCAGTCCAGGTGTTCAGCCCCAGCATTTT. As protein: CASSPGVQPQHF.

The V call is TRBV14, the J call TRBJ2-7; D is ambiguous. The CDR3 runs to 12 residues. Trimming stripped 4 bases from V and 3 bases from J, with 7 bases between. Germline-derived CDR1 and CDR2 are SGHDN and FVKESK. The CDR3 loop is CASSRVDYEQYF. For the CDR3, the DNA is TGTGCCAGCAGCCGAGTAGACTACGAGCAGTACTTC.

The table lists this clone with a few counts. In DNA, the CDR3 is TGTGCCTGGAGTAGGGGGACCGAGGGATCGGGGCAGTTCTTC. Protein product: CAWSRGTEGSGQFF. The rearrangement uses TRBV30 and TRBJ2-1; possibly TRBD1 for D (6 bases). Germline assignment: CDR1 GTSNPN and CDR2 SVGIG (reference sequence). V was cut by 2 bases and J by 12 bases, with 20 bases left in between. The CDR3 covers 14 residues.

The chain employs TRBV18 and TRBJ1-1, with TRBD1 matching over 8 bases. Germline assignment: CDR1 KGHSH and CDR2 LQKENI. V gave up 4 bases and J gave up 6 bases; unmatched junction bases: 4. The CDR3 length is 13 residues. Here the CDR3 reads CASSQDRAAEAFF. CDR3 bases: TGTGCCAGCTCACAGGACAGGGCCGCTGAAGCTTTCTTT.

The J gene is TRBJ1-4, the V gene TRBV29-1; 10 positions match TRBD1. This CDR3 region has 13 residues. Germline lookup yields CDR1 SQVTM and CDR2 ANQGSEA. V gave up 6 bases and J gave up 3 bases; unmatched junction bases: 1. CDR3 region: CSVGTGANEKLFF. In DNA, the CDR3 is TGCAGCGTGGGGACAGGGGCTAATGAAAAACTGTTTTTT.

The chain joins TRBV2 to TRBJ2-1; tentatively, D is TRBD2 (5 bases). CDR1 and CDR2 (germline): SNHLY, FYNNEI. Trimming removed 8 bases at V and 0 bases at J, with 11 bases between. The CDR3 has 14 amino acids. CDR3 in DNA: TGTGCCAGCGAGCGGAAGAGCTCCTACAATGAGCAGTTCTTC. Its translation is CASERKSSYNEQFF.

The J gene is TRBJ2-1, the V gene TRBV2, with 7 bases fitting TRBD2. The CDR3 is made up of 12 amino acids. Germline CDR1 is SNHLY and CDR2 is FYNNEI. The junction had 3 bases not matched to a gene; V was cut back by 4 bases and J by 9 bases. The CDR3 DNA reads as TGTGCCAGCAGTGGGACTAGAGTTGAGCAGTTCTTC. It translates to CASSGTRVEQFF. Drawing the rest from reference TRBV2 and TRBJ2-1, the complete variable domain is EPEVTQTPSHQVTQMGQEVILRCVPISNHLYFYWYRQILGQKVEFLVSFYNNEISEKSEIFDDQFSVERPDGSNFTLKIRSTKLEDSAMYFCASSGTRVEQFFGPGTRLTVL.

J is TRBJ1-1 and V is TRBV5-4; no clear D gene. Germline V gives CDR1 SGHNT, CDR2 YYREEE (reference sequence). V shed 2 bases and J shed 7 bases, with 9 bases lying between them. The CDR3 contains 12 residues. The CDR3 sequence is CASSFSGNEAFF. The CDR3 bases are TGTGCCAGCAGCTTCTCGGGGAATGAAGCTTTCTTT.

V usage is TRBV7-9 and J usage is TRBJ1-1, with D perhaps TRBD1 (5 bases). Germline V gene lookup returns CDR1 SEHNR and CDR2 FQNEAQ (reference sequence). This CDR3 spans 13 amino acids. V was trimmed by 11 bases and J by 7 bases, leaving 20 bases between them. DNA for the CDR3: TGTGCCTCGATGGGGCAGCTCGCTCGTGAAGCTTTCTTT. Its translation: CASMGQLAREAFF.